This T cell receptor (beta chain) was sequenced in a study of cytomegalovirus exposure and HLA in healthy donors. Study-level results: Common viral pathogens seemed to be connected with several of the most significant clusters, according to a later analysis. Later analysis suggested most CMV-associated TCR beta chains were HLA-restricted.

This clone was seen more than once but under ten times. What it recognizes is unknown. With 60 Vbeta and 13 Jbeta primers, the PCR was carried out. Sequencing used immunoSEQ multiplex PCR; TCRdb keeps in-frame clones, though not all of them. The sample holds 100,000 or so clones, roughly 79% seen once. Germline V gene data show CDR1 as SGHTA and CDR2 as FQGTGA. Trimming cost V 2 bases and J 7 bases; bases outside gene matches: 4. The CDR3 totals 13 residues. Sequenced: PBMCs. The sequence derives from a woman aged 35 to 49 in good health and CMV-seronegative. The genes are TRBV7-3 and TRBJ1-1, with 7 positions matching TRBD1. This CDR3 reads CASSLGRDSEAFF. In DNA, the CDR3 is TGTGCCAGCAGCTTAGGGCGGGACAGTGAAGCTTTCTTT.